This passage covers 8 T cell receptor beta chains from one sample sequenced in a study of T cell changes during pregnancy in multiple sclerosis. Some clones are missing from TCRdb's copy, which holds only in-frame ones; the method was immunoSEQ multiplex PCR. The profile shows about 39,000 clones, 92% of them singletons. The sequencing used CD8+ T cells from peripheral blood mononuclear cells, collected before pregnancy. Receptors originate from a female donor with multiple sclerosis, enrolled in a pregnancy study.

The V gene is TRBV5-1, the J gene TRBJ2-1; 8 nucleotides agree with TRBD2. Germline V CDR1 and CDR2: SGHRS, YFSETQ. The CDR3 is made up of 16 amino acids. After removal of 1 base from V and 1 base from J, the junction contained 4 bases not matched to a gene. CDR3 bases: TGCGCCAGCAGCTTGCCCGGGGGGGGGTCCTACAATGAGCAGTTCTTC. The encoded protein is CASSLPGGGSYNEQFF.

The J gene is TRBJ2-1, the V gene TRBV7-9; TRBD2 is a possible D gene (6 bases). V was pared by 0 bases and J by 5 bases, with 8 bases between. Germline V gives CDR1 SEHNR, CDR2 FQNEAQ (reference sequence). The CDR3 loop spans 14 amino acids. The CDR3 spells CASSLAGSHNEQFF. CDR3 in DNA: TGTGCCAGCAGCTTAGCCGGGAGCCACAATGAGCAGTTCTTC.

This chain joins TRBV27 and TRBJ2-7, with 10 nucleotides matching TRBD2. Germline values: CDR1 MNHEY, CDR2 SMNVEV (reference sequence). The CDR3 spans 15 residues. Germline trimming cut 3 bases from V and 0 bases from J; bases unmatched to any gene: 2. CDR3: CASSLERGGSYEQYF. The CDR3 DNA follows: TGTGCCAGCAGTTTGGAGCGGGGGGGCTCCTACGAGCAGTACTTC.

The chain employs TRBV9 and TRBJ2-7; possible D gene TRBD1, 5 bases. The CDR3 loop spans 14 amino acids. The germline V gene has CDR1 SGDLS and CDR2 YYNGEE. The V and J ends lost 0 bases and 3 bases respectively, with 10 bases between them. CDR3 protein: CASSVAQGGYEQYF. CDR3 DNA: TGTGCCAGCAGCGTAGCCCAGGGCGGCTACGAGCAGTACTTC.

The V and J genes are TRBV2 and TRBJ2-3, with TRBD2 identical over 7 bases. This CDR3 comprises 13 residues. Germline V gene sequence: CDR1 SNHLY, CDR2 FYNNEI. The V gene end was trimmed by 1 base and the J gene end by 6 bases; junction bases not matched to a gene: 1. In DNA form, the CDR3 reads TGTGCCAGCAGTGAAGGGGGAGGGGATACGCAGTATTTT. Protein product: CASSEGGGDTQYF.

The CDR3 DNA reads TGTGCCAGCAGCCCCCTCCCCGGGACTAGCGTACAAGAGACCCAGTACTTC. Its translation is CASSPLPGTSVQETQYF. The chain has TRBV7-9 and TRBJ2-5; TRBD2 matches at 10 bases. V shed 5 bases and J 2 bases; nucleotides not matched to a gene: 11. CDR3 length: 17 amino acids. Germline loops: CDR1 SEHNR, CDR2 FQNEAQ (reference sequence).

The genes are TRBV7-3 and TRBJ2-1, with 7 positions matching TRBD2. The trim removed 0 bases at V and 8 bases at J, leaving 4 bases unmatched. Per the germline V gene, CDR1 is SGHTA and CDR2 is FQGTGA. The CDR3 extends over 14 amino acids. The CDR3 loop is CASSLTGAGYEQFF. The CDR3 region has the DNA TGTGCCAGCAGCTTAACAGGAGCGGGATATGAGCAGTTCTTC. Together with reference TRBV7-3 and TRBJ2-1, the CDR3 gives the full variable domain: GAGVSQTPSNKVTEKGKYVELRCDPISGHTALYWYRQSLGQGPEFLIYFQGTGAADDSGLPNDRFFAVRPEGSVSTLKIQRTERGDSAVYLCASSLTGAGYEQFFGPGTRLTVL.

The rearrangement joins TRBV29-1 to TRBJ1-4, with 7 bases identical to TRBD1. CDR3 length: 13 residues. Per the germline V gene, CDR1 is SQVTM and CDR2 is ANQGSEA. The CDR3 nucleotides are TGCAGTGTCCCCGGGACAGAAAATGAAAAACTGTTTTTT. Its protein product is CSVPGTENEKLFF.